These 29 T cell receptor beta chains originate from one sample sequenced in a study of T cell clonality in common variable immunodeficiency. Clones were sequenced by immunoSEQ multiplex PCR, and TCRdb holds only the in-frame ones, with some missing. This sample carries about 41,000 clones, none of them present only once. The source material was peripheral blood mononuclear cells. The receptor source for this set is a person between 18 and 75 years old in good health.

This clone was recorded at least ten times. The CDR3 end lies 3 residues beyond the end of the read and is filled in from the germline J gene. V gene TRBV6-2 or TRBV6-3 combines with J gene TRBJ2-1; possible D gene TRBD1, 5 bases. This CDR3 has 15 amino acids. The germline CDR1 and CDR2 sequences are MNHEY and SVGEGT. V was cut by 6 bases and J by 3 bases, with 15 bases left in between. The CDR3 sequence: CASRPHLGDYNEQFF. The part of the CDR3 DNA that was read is TGTGCCAGCAGACCCCACCTAGGGGACTACAATGAG.

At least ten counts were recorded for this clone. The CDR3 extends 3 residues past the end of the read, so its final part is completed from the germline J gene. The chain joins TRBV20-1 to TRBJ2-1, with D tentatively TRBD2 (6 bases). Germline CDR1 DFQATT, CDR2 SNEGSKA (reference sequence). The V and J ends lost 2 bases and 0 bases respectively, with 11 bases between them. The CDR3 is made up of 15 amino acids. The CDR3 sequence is CSARHLAFSYNEQFF. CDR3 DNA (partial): TGCAGTGCTAGACACCTAGCGTTCTCCTACAATGAG.

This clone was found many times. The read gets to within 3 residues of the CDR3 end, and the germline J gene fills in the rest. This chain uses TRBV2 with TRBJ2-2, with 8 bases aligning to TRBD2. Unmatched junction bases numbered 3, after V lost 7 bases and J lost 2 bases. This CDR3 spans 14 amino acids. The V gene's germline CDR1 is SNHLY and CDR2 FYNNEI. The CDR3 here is CASTVAGNTGELFF. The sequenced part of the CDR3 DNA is TGTGCCAGCACGGTAGCGGGAAACACCGGGGAG.

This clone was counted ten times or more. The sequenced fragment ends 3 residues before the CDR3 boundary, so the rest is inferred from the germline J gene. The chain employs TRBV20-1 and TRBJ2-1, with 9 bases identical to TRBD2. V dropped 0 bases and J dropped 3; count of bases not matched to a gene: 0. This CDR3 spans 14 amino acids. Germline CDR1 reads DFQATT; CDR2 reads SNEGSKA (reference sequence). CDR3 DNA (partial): TGCAGTGCTAGAGATAGCGGGAGCTACAATGAG. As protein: CSARDSGSYNE. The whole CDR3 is CSARDSGSYNEQFF.

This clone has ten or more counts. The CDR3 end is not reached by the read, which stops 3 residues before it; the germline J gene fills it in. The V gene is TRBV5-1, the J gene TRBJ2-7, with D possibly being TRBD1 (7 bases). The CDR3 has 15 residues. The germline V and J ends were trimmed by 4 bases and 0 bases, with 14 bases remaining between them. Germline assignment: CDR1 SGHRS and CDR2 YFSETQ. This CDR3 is CASSRGTDPSYEQYF. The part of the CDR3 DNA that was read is TGCGCCAGCAGCCGGGGGACAGACCCCTCCTACGAG.

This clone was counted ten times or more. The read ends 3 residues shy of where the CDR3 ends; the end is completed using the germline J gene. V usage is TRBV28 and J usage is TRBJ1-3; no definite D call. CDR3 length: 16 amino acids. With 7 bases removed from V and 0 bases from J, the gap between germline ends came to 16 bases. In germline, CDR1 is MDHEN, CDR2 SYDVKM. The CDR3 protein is CASILRGGSSGNTIYF. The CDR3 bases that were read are TGTGCCAGCATACTCCGGGGAGGGAGCTCTGGAAACACC.

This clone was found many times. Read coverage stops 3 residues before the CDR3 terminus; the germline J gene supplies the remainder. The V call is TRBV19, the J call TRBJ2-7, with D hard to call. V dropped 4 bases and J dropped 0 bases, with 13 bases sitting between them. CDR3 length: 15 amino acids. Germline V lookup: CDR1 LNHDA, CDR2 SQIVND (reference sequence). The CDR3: CASSSSVRSSYEQYF. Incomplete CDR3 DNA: TGTGCCAGTAGTAGTAGTGTCAGGAGCTCCTACGAG.

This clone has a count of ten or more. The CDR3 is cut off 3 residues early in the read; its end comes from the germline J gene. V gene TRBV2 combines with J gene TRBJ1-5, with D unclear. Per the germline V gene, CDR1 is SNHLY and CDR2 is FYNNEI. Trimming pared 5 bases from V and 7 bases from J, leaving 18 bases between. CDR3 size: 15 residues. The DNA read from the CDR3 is TGTGCCAGCAGTATCGACGTCGGGGAAGGACAGCCC. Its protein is CASSIDVGEGQP. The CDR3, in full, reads CASSIDVGEGQPQHF.

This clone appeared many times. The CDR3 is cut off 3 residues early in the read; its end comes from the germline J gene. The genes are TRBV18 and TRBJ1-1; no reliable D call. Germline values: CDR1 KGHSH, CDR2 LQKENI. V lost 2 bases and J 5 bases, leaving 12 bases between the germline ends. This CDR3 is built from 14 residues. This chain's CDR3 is CASSPSPPRTEAFF. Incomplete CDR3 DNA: TGTGCCAGCTCACCATCTCCTCCTAGGACTGAA.

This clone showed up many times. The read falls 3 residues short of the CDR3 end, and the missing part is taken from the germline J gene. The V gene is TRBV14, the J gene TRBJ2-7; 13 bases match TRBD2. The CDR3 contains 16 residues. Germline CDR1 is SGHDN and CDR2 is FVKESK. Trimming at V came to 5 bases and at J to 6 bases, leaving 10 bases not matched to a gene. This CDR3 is CASSYKLAGGRSEQYF. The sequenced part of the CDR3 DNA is TGTGCCAGCAGCTACAAACTAGCGGGAGGGCGTTCCGAG.

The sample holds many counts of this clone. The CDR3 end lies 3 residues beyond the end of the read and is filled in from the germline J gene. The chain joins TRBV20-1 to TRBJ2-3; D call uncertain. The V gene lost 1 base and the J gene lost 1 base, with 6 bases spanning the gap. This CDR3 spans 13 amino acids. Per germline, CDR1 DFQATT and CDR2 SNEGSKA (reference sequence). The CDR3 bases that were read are TGCAGTGCTAGAGCATCCCGCACAGATACG. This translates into CSARASRTDT. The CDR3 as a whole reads CSARASRTDTQYF.

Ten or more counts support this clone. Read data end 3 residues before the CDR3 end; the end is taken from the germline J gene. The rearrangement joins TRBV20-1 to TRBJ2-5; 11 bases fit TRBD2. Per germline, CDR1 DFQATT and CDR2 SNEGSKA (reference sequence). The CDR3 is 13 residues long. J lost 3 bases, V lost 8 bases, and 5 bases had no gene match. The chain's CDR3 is CSPRLAGKETQYF. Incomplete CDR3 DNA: TGCAGTCCCAGACTAGCGGGAAAAGAGACC.

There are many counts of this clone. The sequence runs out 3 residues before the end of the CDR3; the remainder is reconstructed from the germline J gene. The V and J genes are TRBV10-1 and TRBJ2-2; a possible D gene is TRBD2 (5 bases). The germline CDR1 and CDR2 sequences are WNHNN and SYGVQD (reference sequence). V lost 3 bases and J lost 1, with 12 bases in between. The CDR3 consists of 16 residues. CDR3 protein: CASSERSALNTGELFF. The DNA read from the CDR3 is TGCGCCAGCAGTGAACGTAGCGCTTTGAACACCGGGGAG.

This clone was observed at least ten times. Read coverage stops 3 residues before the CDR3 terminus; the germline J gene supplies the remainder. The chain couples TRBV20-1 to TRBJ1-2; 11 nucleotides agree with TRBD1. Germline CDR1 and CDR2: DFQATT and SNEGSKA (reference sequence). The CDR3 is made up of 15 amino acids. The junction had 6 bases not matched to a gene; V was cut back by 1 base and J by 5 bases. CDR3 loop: CSARVDRGRGYGYTF. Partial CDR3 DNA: TGCAGTGCTAGAGTGGACAGGGGGCGAGGGTATGGC.

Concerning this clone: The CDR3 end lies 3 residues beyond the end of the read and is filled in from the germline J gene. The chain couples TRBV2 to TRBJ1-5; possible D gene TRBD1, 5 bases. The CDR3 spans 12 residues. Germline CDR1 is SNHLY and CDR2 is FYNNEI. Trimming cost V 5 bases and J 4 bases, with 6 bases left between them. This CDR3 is CASSRGNQPQHF. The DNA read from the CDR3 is TGTGCCAGCAGTCGGGGGAATCAGCCC.

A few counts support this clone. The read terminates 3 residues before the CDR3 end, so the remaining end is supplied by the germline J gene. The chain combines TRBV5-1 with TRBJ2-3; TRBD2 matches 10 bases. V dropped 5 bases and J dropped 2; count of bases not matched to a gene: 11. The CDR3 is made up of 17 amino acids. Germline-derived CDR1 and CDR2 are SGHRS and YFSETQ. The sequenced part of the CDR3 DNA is TGCGCCAGCAGGGGACTAGCGACCTACAAATTCACAGATACG. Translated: CASRGLATYKFTDT. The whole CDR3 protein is CASRGLATYKFTDTQYF.

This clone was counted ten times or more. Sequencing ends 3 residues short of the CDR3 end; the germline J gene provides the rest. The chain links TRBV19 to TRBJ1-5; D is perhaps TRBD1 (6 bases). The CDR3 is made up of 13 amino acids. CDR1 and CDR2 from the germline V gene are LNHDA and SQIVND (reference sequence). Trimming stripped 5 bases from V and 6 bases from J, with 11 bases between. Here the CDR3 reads CASSLQGSQPQHF. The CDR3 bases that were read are TGTGCCAGTAGTCTCCAGGGGTCTCAGCCC.

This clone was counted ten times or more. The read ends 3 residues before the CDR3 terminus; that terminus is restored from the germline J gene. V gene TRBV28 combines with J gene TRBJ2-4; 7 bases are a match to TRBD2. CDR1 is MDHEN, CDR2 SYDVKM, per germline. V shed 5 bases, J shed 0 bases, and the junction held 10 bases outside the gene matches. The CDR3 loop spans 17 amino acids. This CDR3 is CASSTPRIAGAKNIQYF. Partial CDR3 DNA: TGTGCCAGCAGTACACCCCGAATAGCGGGAGCCAAAAACATT.

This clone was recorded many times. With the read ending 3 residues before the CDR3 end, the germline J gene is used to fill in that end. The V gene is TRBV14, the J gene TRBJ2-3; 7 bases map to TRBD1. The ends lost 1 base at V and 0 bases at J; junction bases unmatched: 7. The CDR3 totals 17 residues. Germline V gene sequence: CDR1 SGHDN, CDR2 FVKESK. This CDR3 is CASSQAAGGYSTDTQYF. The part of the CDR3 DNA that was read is TGTGCCAGCAGCCAAGCCGCAGGGGGTTATAGCACAGATACG. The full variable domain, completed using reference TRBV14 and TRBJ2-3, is EAGVTQFPSHSVIEKGQTVTLRCDPISGHDNLYWYRRVMGKEIKFLLHFVKESKQDESGMPNNRFLAERTGGTYSTLKVQPAELEDSGVYFCASSQAAGGYSTDTQYFGPGTRLTVL.

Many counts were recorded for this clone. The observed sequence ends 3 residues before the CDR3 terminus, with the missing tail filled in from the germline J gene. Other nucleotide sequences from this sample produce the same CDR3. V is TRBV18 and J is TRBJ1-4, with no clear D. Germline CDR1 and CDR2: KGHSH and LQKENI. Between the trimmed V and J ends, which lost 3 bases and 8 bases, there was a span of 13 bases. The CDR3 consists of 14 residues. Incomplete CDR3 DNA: TGTGCCAGCTCACCGCGGGTATCGAACGAAAAA. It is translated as CASSPRVSNEK. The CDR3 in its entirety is CASSPRVSNEKLFF. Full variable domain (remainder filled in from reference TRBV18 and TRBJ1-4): NAGVMQNPRHLVRRRGQEARLRCSPMKGHSHVYWYRQLPEEGLKFMVYLQKENIIDESGMPKERFSAEFPKEGPSILRIQQVVRGDSAAYFCASSPRVSNEKLFFGSGTQLSVL.

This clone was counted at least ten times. The DNA read from the CDR3 is TGTGCCAGTAGTCCTCAACAGGGCCATCAGCCC. It is translated as CASSPQQGHQP. The full CDR3 reads CASSPQQGHQPQHF. The chain recombines TRBV19 with TRBJ1-5; D is perhaps TRBD1 (6 bases). The sequence runs out 3 residues before the end of the CDR3; the remainder is reconstructed from the germline J gene. Trimming cost V 5 bases and J 5 bases, with 13 bases left between them. Germline assignment: CDR1 LNHDA and CDR2 SQIVND (reference sequence). The CDR3 has 14 amino acids.

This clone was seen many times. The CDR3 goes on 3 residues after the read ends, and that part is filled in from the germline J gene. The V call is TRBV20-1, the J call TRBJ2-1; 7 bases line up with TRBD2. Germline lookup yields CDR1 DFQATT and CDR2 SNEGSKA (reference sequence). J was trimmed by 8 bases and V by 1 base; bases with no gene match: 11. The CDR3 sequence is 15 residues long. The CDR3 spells CSARGPGRARDEQFF. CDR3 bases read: TGCAGTGCTAGAGGGCCAGGGAGGGCCCGGGATGAG.

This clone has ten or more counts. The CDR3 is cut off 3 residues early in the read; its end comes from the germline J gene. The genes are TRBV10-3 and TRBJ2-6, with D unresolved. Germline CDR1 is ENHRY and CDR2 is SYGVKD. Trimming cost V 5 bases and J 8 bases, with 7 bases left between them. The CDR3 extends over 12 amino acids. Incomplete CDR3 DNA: TGTGCCATCAGTCCAGGATCCAACGTC. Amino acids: CAISPGSNV. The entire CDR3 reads CAISPGSNVLTF.

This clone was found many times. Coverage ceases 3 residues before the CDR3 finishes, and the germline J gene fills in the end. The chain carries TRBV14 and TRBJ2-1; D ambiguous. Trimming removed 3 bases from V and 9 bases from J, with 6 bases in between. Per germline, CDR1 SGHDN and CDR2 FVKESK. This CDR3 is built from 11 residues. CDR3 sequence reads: CASSQYSEQFF. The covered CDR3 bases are TGTGCCAGCAGCCAGTATAGTGAG. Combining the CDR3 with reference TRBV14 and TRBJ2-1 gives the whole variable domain EAGVTQFPSHSVIEKGQTVTLRCDPISGHDNLYWYRRVMGKEIKFLLHFVKESKQDESGMPNNRFLAERTGGTYSTLKVQPAELEDSGVYFCASSQYSEQFFGPGTRLTVL.

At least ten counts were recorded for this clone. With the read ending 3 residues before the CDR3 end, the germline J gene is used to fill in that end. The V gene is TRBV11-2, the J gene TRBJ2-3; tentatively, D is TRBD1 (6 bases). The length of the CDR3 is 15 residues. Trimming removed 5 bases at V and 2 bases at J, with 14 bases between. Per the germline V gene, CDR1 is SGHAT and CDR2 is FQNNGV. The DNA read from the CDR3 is TGTGCCAGCAGCCGTGCTGGACAGTTCACAGATACG. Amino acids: CASSRAGQFTDT. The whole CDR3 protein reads CASSRAGQFTDTQYF.

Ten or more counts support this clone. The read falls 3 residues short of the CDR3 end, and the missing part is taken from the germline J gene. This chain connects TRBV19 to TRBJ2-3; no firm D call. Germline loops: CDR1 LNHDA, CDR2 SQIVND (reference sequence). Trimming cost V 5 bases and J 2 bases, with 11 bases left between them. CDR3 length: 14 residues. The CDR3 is CASSPLTFTDTQYF. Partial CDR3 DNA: TGTGCCAGTAGTCCACTGACTTTCACAGATACG.

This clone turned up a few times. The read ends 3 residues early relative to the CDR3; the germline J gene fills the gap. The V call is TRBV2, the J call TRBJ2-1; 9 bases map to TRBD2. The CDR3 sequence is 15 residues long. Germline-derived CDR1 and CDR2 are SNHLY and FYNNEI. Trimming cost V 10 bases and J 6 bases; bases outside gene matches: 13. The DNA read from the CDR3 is TGTGCCACCCGGACGGGGCTAGCGGGAATCAATGAG. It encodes CATRTGLAGINE. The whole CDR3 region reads CATRTGLAGINEQFF.

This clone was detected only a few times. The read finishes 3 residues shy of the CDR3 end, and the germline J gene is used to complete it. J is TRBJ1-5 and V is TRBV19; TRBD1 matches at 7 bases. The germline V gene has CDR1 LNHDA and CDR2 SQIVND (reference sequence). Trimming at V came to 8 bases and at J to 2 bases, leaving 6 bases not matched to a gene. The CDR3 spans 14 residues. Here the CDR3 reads CASVGTERNQPQHF. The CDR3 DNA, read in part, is TGTGCCAGTGTCGGGACAGAACGCAATCAGCCC.

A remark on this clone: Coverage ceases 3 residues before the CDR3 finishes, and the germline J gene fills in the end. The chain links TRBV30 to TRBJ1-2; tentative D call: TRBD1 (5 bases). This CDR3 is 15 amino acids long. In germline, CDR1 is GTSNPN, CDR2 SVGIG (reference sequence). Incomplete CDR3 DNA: TGTGCCTGGAGTGGGGCGGGACTAGCGGGAGGAAAC. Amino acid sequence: CAWSGAGLAGGN. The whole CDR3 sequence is CAWSGAGLAGGNYTF.